One and the same sample provided the 29 T cell receptor beta chains below, sequenced in a study of glioma-infiltrating T cells. TCR alpha and beta CDR3 regions were amplified from RNA using iRepertoire nested multiplex PCR. TCRdb reprocessed the multiplex PCR reads with MiXCR, giving one entry per CDR3 protein. The profile covers 300,000 to 450,000 distinct CDR3 sequences, with roughly two fifths appearing a single time and around 12% taken by the ten largest. The material sequenced was glioma tissue, nonneoplastic brain tissue, or PBMCs (not recorded which). The receptor set was obtained from a human donor with low-grade glioma or glioblastoma, undergoing nonglioma brain surgery, or in good health (not recorded which).

This clonotype came up many times. One end of the junction varies from germline; a read error may be responsible. The chain employs TRBV24-1 and TRBJ2-1; no clear D. Germline V gene sequence: CDR1 KGHDR, CDR2 SFDVKD. The CDR3 runs to 14 residues. CDR3 in amino acids: CATSDEGRYNEHFF. In nucleotides, the CDR3 is TGTGCCACCAGTGATGAAGGTCGCTACAATGAGCATTTCTTC.

This clonotype was observed a few times. The chain carries TRBV4-3 and TRBJ2-1, with TRBD2 identical over 13 bases. From germline, CDR1 is LGHNA and CDR2 YSLEER. The CDR3 has 16 amino acids. The V and J ends lost 0 bases and 8 bases, in that order; junction bases with no gene match: 4. The CDR3 loop is CASSQDTSGRAHEQFF. Written as DNA, the CDR3 is TGCGCCAGCAGCCAAGATACTAGCGGGAGGGCACATGAGCAGTTCTTC.

This clonotype turned up a few times. The V call is TRBV4-1, the J call TRBJ2-7; possibly TRBD2 for D (6 bases). Germline V gene lookup returns CDR1 MGHRA and CDR2 YSYEKL. Trimming left V 8 bases short and J 2 bases short, with 13 bases between. This CDR3 region has 13 residues. CDR3 DNA: TGCGCCAGCGGTACGACTAGTACCTACGAGCAGTACTTC. Translating it yields CASGTTSTYEQYF.

V is TRBV6-6 and J is TRBJ2-7; D is unclear. This CDR3 region has 17 residues. The germline CDR1 and CDR2 sequences are MNHNY and SVGAGI (reference sequence). V gave up 2 bases and J gave up 0 bases, with 17 bases separating them. DNA of the CDR3: TGTGCCAGCAGTTACGCCGACCGGGTCCAGAGCTCCTACGAGCAGTACTTC. Protein: CASSYADRVQSSYEQYF.

The CDR3 reads CASILGTSGRYEQYF. The CDR3 bases are TGCGCCAGCATACTCGGGACTAGCGGGAGGTACGAGCAGTACTTC. This sequence joins TRBV4-1 and TRBJ2-7; 15 nucleotides match TRBD2. The CDR3 runs to 15 residues. The V segment lost 7 bases and the J segment 4 bases; nucleotides outside the gene matches: 5. Germline V gives CDR1 MGHRA, CDR2 YSYEKL.

On this clonotype itself: Since a much larger clone is just one base distant, this may be a read error. The chain recombines TRBV27 with TRBJ2-2; no clear D. This CDR3 comprises 13 residues. CDR1 is MNHEY, CDR2 SMNVEV, per germline (reference sequence). Trimming pared 7 bases from V and 1 base from J, leaving 7 bases between. CDR3 protein: CASNPWNTGELFF. CDR3 in DNA: TGTGCCAGCAATCCTTGGAACACCGGGGAGCTGTTTTTT.

This clonotype came up many times. The V call is TRBV20-1, the J call TRBJ1-2; the D gene is possibly TRBD1 (5 bases). The CDR3 is 13 residues long. The germline V gene encodes CDR1 DFQATT and CDR2 SNEGSKA (reference sequence). Trimming removed 6 bases at V and 8 bases at J, with 19 bases between. The CDR3: CSAMPPGGEGYTF. The DNA for the CDR3 is TGCAGTGCAATGCCGCCCGGGGGAGAGGGCTACACCTTC.

This clonotype was seen just once. The chain employs TRBV19 and TRBJ2-1; D is perhaps TRBD1 (6 bases). The germline V and J ends were trimmed by 5 bases and 4 bases, with 15 bases remaining between them. Looked up from germline, CDR1 is LNHDA and CDR2 is SQIVND (reference sequence). The CDR3 sequence is 15 residues long. The CDR3 DNA reads TGTGCCAGTAGTGCCCGGGACACATCATACAATGAGCAGTTCTTC. The encoded protein is CASSARDTSYNEQFF.

V is TRBV20-1 and J is TRBJ2-7, with 7 bases fitting TRBD2. CDR1 is DFQATT, CDR2 SNEGSKA, per germline (reference sequence). This CDR3 has 11 residues. The J segment lost 7 bases and the V segment lost 4 bases, leaving 4 bases of the junction unmatched. DNA of the CDR3: TGCAGTGCTATCTCCGGGAGGGAGCAGTACTTC. It encodes CSAISGREQYF.

Comment on this clonotype: An end of the junction does not agree with germline; a read error may underlie this. This chain connects TRBV28 to TRBJ2-2; D might be TRBD2 (5 bases). From germline, CDR1 is MDHEN and CDR2 SYDVKM. The CDR3 loop spans 15 amino acids. CDR3 sequence (DNA): TGTGCCAGCAGTTTGATAGGAGCGAACACCGGGGAGCCGTTTTTT. This encodes CASSLIGANTGEPFF.

The V gene is TRBV7-2, the J gene TRBJ1-2, with D perhaps TRBD1 (6 bases). The germline V and J ends were trimmed by 5 bases and 4 bases, with 14 bases remaining between them. The CDR3 is 14 residues long. Germline values: CDR1 SGHTA, CDR2 FQGNSA. The CDR3 is CASSPKTGPYGYTF. CDR3 coding DNA: TGTGCCAGCAGCCCGAAGACAGGCCCCTATGGCTACACCTTC.

This clonotype was observed at least ten times. V and J are TRBV28 and TRBJ2-7; TRBD2 matches 12 bases. This CDR3 has 14 amino acids. The ends lost 7 bases at V and 4 bases at J; junction bases unmatched: 5. CDR1 is MDHEN and CDR2 is SYDVKM in the germline V gene. The CDR3 region has the DNA TGTGCCAGCACCGGACTAGCGGGAATATACGAGCAGTACTTC. This gives the protein CASTGLAGIYEQYF.

Many counts were recorded for this clonotype. The chain joins TRBV4-1 to TRBJ2-4, with D perhaps TRBD1 (5 bases). The germline V gene encodes CDR1 MGHRA and CDR2 YSYEKL. V was pared by 3 bases and J by 0 bases, with 18 bases between. The CDR3 extends over 18 amino acids. DNA of the CDR3: TGCGCCAGCAGCCAGATCATGCAGGGAACCCTAGCCAAAAACATTCAGTACTTC. Translation gives CASSQIMQGTLAKNIQYF.

Points on this clonotype: This may come from a read error, since a much larger clone is one base off. The rearrangement joins TRBV6-2 or TRBV6-3 to TRBJ2-3, with no clear D. Trimming left V 2 bases short and J 1 base short, with 13 bases between. This CDR3 has 16 residues. Germline V gene data show CDR1 as MNHEY and CDR2 as SVGEGT. CDR3: CASSYTLASGTDTQYF. DNA for the CDR3: TGTGCCAGCAGTTACACACTGGCCTCCGGCACAGATACGCAGTATTTT.

Notes on this clonotype: It may be a read error: a sequence one base away is much more abundant. The chain combines TRBV20-1 with TRBJ2-3, with D perhaps TRBD2 (5 bases). Trimming shortened V by 6 bases and J by 4 bases, and 23 bases separated the two germline ends. In germline, CDR1 is DFQATT, CDR2 SNEGSKA (reference sequence). The CDR3 is made up of 16 amino acids. The CDR3: CSATWASRGDSDTQYF. The CDR3 bases are TGCAGTGCCACGTGGGCTAGCCGGGGAGATTCAGATACGCAGTATTTT.

This clonotype was observed a few times. The chain joins TRBV14 to TRBJ2-2, with 8 bases lining up with TRBD2. The CDR3 runs to 16 residues. Losses at the gene ends were 2 bases for V and 5 bases for J; bases not matched to a gene: 7. CDR1 and CDR2 from the germline V gene are SGHDN and FVKESK. CDR3 coding DNA: TGTGCCAGCAGCCAACTTGGCGGGAGGTGGACCGGGGAGCTGTTTTTT. This encodes CASSQLGGRWTGELFF.

This clonotype was recorded a few times. The chain is built from TRBV7-9 and TRBJ2-1; D is perhaps TRBD2 (6 bases). V lost 5 bases and J 9 bases, leaving 20 bases between the germline ends. The germline V gene has CDR1 SEHNR and CDR2 FQNEAQ (reference sequence). The CDR3 has 15 amino acids. CDR3 DNA: TGTGCCAGCAGCCCAGCTATTGGCTACGGGAGTGAGCAGTTCTTC. This sequence encodes CASSPAIGYGSEQFF. Drawing the rest from reference TRBV7-9 and TRBJ2-1, the complete variable domain is DTGVSQNPRHKITKRGQNVTFRCDPISEHNRLYWYRQTLGQGPEFLTYFQNEAQLEKSRLLSDRFSAERPKGSFSTLEIQRTEQGDSAMYLCASSPAIGYGSEQFFGPGTRLTVL.

This clonotype was picked up many times. The rearrangement links TRBV20-1 to TRBJ1-1; no reliable D call. Trimming stripped 2 bases from V and 3 bases from J, with 7 bases between. Per the germline V gene, CDR1 is DFQATT and CDR2 is SNEGSKA (reference sequence). The CDR3 sequence is 12 residues long. The CDR3 nucleotides are TGCAGTGCTAGATCGTCTGACACTGAAGCTTTCTTT. Translation gives CSARSSDTEAFF.

This clonotype was seen only once. One end of the junction varies from germline; a read error may be responsible. The V call is TRBV7-9, the J call TRBJ2-7, with D possibly TRBD2 on 6 matching bases. The J call may be in error: the DNA end matches TRBJ2-1 better. The CDR3 is 12 amino acids. Germline assignment: CDR1 SEHNR and CDR2 FQNEAQ (reference sequence). For the CDR3, the DNA is TGTGCCAGCAGCTCACGGGAGAATGGGCAGTTCTTC. Its protein is CASSSRENGQFF.

This clonotype was observed once. This may be a read error, as it is one base from a much larger clone. The chain recombines TRBV28 with TRBJ2-3; a weak D match, TRBD1 (6 bases). Trimming cost V 5 bases and J 5 bases, with 17 bases left between them. The CDR3 loop spans 15 amino acids. In germline, CDR1 is MDHEN, CDR2 SYDVKM. CDR3 protein: CASSSRGRRLDTQYF. DNA of the CDR3: TGTGCCAGCAGTAGCAGGGGACGAAGGTTAGATACGCAGTATTTT.

The table lists this clonotype with a few counts. V usage is TRBV20-1 and J usage is TRBJ2-7; D possibly corresponds to TRBD2 (6 bases). Germline CDR1 and CDR2: DFQATT and SNEGSKA (reference sequence). V shed 7 bases and J shed 1 base, with 8 bases lying between them. The CDR3 contains 11 residues. The CDR3 loop reads CSGGESYEQYF. As DNA, the CDR3 is TGCAGTGGGGGGGAATCCTACGAGCAGTACTTC.

Written as DNA, the CDR3 is TGTGCCAGCAGTGCTATGACAGGGTTTGGCGAGCAGTACTTC. Its translation: CASSAMTGFGEQYF. V gene TRBV28 combines with J gene TRBJ2-7; 7 bases fit TRBD1. This CDR3 contains 14 residues. Looked up from germline, CDR1 is MDHEN and CDR2 is SYDVKM. V shed 5 bases and J 6 bases; nucleotides not matched to a gene: 10.

Turning to this clonotype: Relative to the germline gene, one junction end is altered; a read error may explain this. The chain combines TRBV20-1 with TRBJ2-5; 9 bases match TRBD2. The V gene's germline CDR1 is DFQATT and CDR2 SNEGSKA (reference sequence). This CDR3 has 15 residues. CDR3 sequence: CIARDRGGAHGTQYF. Written as DNA, the CDR3 is TGTATTGCTAGAGATCGCGGGGGGGCACATGGGACCCAGTACTTC.

This clonotype has a handful of counts. The CDR3 DNA sequence: TGTGCCAGCAGTGCACTAGCGGGAGAATCCTACAATGAGCAGTTCTTC. Translation gives CASSALAGESYNEQFF. The chain combines TRBV28 with TRBJ2-1; TRBD2 matches at 11 bases. The ends lost 5 bases at V and 1 base at J; junction bases unmatched: 4. The CDR3 totals 16 residues. Germline CDR1 and CDR2: MDHEN and SYDVKM.

Concerning this clonotype itself: This could be a read error, since a much larger clone is one nucleotide away. This chain's CDR3 is CRARGSSYEQYF. The CDR3 nucleotides read TGCAGGGCTAGAGGCAGCTCCTACGAGCAGTACTTC. The rearrangement joins TRBV20-1 to TRBJ2-7; no definite D call. CDR3 length equals 12 residues. The germline V gene has CDR1 DFQATT and CDR2 SNEGSKA (reference sequence).

This rearrangement joins TRBV27 to TRBJ2-7; D possibly corresponds to TRBD2 (6 bases). The germline CDR1 and CDR2 sequences are MNHEY and SMNVEV (reference sequence). V lost 3 bases and J lost 2, with 11 bases in between. The CDR3 consists of 14 residues. The CDR3 reads CASSFTSPAYEQYF. CDR3 coding DNA: TGTGCCAGCAGTTTCACTAGCCCGGCCTACGAGCAGTACTTC.

This clonotype has at least ten counts. The CDR3, as DNA: TGTGCCACCAGCGGACAGATGAGTTCGTACAGCACAGATACGCAGTATTTT. Residues: CATSGQMSSYSTDTQYF. The chain recombines TRBV15 with TRBJ2-3, with D perhaps TRBD1 (6 bases). Germline assignment: CDR1 LNHNV and CDR2 YYDKDF (reference sequence). Trimming took off 5 bases at V and 0 bases at J, with 18 bases between the two ends. This CDR3 contains 17 residues.

The sample holds a few counts of this clonotype. This rearrangement joins TRBV27 to TRBJ2-2; the D gene is possibly TRBD1 (6 bases). The germline gives CDR1 MNHEY, CDR2 SMNVEV (reference sequence). The CDR3 is made up of 13 amino acids. Trimming took off 8 bases at V and 0 bases at J, with 7 bases between the two ends. In DNA form, the CDR3 reads TGTGCCAGCGGACAGTCGAACACCGGGGAGCTGTTTTTT. Its protein product is CASGQSNTGELFF.

The V call is TRBV19, the J call TRBJ2-6, with D perhaps TRBD2 (5 bases). Germline CDR1 and CDR2: LNHDA and SQIVND (reference sequence). The V gene lost 3 bases and the J gene lost 2 bases, with 17 bases spanning the gap. The CDR3 has 18 amino acids. CDR3 nucleotide sequence: TGTGCCAGTAGTATCTCGGACTTTACCACCACTGGGGCCAACGTCCTGACTTTC. Its translation: CASSISDFTTTGANVLTF.